Below, one T cell receptor (beta chain) is given with its context. Its antigen is not known. This entry is derived from a study of beta chain features in type 1 diabetes. Study-wide results and limits: PCR, the amplification step, might favor shorter templates, equally in patients and controls. Whether HLA type influences TCRB rearrangement remained unresolved here. When Type 1 diabetes patients were examined, their TCRB CDR3s proved moderately but significantly shorter in all four CD4+ subsets.

The CDR3 has 13 amino acids. Trimming removed 6 bases at V and 4 bases at J, with 12 bases between. Germline V CDR1 and CDR2: MDHEN, SYDVKM. The sequenced template was cDNA made from the entire isolated RNA. Only in-frame clones appear in the TCRdb table, and some are missing; sequencing was by immunoSEQ multiplex PCR. In the table there are 600,000 or so clones, around an eighth of which are singletons. Per donor, one heparinised blood draw averaged about 116 mL. This chain connects TRBV28 to TRBJ1-2; D remains unclear. This clonotype originated in a man in his late teens or twenties with type 1 diabetes. Specimen: naive CD4+ T cells from blood. CDR3 protein: CASRIETSYGYTF. The CDR3 region has the DNA TGTGCCAGCAGAATAGAAACTTCCTATGGCTACACCTTC.